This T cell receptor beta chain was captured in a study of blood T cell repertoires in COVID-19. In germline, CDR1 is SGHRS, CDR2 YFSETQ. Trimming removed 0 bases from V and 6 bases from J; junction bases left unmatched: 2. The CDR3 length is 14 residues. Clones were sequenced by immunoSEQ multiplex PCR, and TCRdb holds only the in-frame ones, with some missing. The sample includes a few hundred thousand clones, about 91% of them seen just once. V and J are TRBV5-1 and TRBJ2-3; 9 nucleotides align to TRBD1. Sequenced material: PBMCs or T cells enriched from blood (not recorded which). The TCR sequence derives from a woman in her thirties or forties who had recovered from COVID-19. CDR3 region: CASSLDRGLDTQYF. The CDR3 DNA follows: TGCGCCAGCAGCTTGGACAGGGGGCTGGATACGCAGTATTTT.